The 3 T cell receptor beta chains in this list originate from one sample, sequenced in a study of memory CD4+ T cells and cytomegalovirus serostatus. Assay: immunoSEQ multiplex PCR; the TCRdb copy retains only in-frame clones and omits some. The data contain under 100,000 clones, more than 70% of them singletons. Single viable CD3+CD4+CD8-CD45RO+ cells were sorted as the memory CD4+ T cells. Sequencing was done on a sample of memory CD4+ T cells from blood. These receptors came from an adult in good health and CMV-seronegative.

The DNA of the CDR3 is TGTGCCATCAGGAACACCGGGACTGCAAGCTCCTACGAGCAGTACTTC. This gives the protein CAIRNTGTASSYEQYF. The chain employs TRBV10-3 and TRBJ2-7; D is perhaps TRBD2 (6 bases). This CDR3 has 16 residues. Per germline, CDR1 ENHRY and CDR2 SYGVKD. V shed 6 bases and J shed 0 bases, with 18 bases lying between them.

The chain recombines TRBV29-1 with TRBJ1-4, with 9 nucleotides matching TRBD1. V dropped 4 bases and J dropped 4; count of bases not matched to a gene: 7. Germline values: CDR1 SQVTM, CDR2 ANQGSEA. This CDR3 contains 15 residues. CDR3 protein: CSVARMGQGNEKLFF. CDR3 sequence (DNA): TGCAGCGTTGCCCGGATGGGACAGGGTAATGAAAAACTGTTTTTT.

The chain has TRBV5-1 and TRBJ1-1; 9 bases map to TRBD1. Trimming cost V 6 bases and J 4 bases; bases outside gene matches: 7. This CDR3 has 14 residues. Germline V gene data show CDR1 as SGHRS and CDR2 as YFSETQ. As DNA, the CDR3 is TGCGCCAGCATGCTTGGGGACAGGGTCACTGAAGCTTTCTTT. It specifies CASMLGDRVTEAFF.